The source of this T cell receptor (beta chain) is a study of CD8 T cells in Susac syndrome. A quantity of about 0.5 to 1 ug RNA underwent reverse transcription using random hexamers. An immunoSEQ multiplex PCR generated amplified TCR beta CDR3 products spanning 54 Vbeta and 13 Jbeta. Each CDR3 protein gets one entry after TCRdb re-called the immunoSEQ multiplex PCR reads with MiXCR. The repertoire holds fewer than 150,000 distinct CDR3 sequences, with nearly 95% as singletons. The CDR3 runs 12 residues. Germline V gene data show CDR1 as LNHNV and CDR2 as YYDKDF (reference sequence). Trimming removed 5 bases at V and 7 bases at J, with 11 bases between.

V is TRBV15 and J is TRBJ1-2, with D hard to call. The specimen was CD4+ T cells from PBMCs. The TCR sequence derives from a human donor in good health. The CDR3 sequence: CATSEGVGGYTF. The DNA for the CDR3 is TGTGCCACCAGCGAGGGAGTAGGTGGCTACACCTTC.